Below are 27 T cell receptor beta chains sequenced from a single sample in a study of CD8+CD57+ T cells in acquired aplastic anemia. CDR3 and TCR beta VDJ profiling relied on a genomic DNA template. From the reads, TCRdb called clonotypes with MiXCR, one entry per CDR3 protein. The data contain roughly 250,000 distinct CDR3 sequences, around 82% of them singletons. Those patients picked for sequencing had displayed CD8+CD57+ cell expansion on flow cytometry. Sequences were obtained from sorted CD4+, CD8+, or CD8+CD57+ T cells (not recorded which) from PBMCs. The source is a human donor with aplastic anemia.

As regards this clonotype: Because it lacks the conserved phenylalanine or tryptophan at the end, this CDR3 is likely a read error. It is unclear where the CDR3 begins or ends on the DNA, so no DNA is shown, and the CDR3 is as TCRdb lists it. The chain couples TRBV7-9 to TRBJ1-2. CDR1 SEHNR and CDR2 FQNEAQ come from the germline V gene (reference sequence). A total of 13 residues make up the CDR3, ends included. The CDR3 reads CASSQGLACSYTY.

V usage is TRBV7-9 and J usage is TRBJ1-2; D perhaps matches TRBD1 (6 bases). V lost 3 bases, J lost 0 bases, and 11 bases lay in between. From germline, CDR1 is SEHNR and CDR2 FQNEAQ (reference sequence). There are 15 residues in the CDR3. The CDR3 loop is CASSLRGQSNYGYTF. As DNA, the CDR3 is TGTGCCAGCAGCTTGAGAGGACAGTCTAACTATGGCTACACCTTC.

This clonotype was recorded only once. An end of the junction differs from the germline gene, which may be a read error. V gene TRBV7-9 combines with J gene TRBJ2-7; D is tentatively TRBD1 or TRBD2 (5 bases each). Germline V gene sequence: CDR1 SEHNR, CDR2 FQNEAQ (reference sequence). This CDR3 comprises 14 residues. This CDR3 reads CASSFRGIGWDHEF. For the CDR3, the DNA is TGTGCCAGCAGCTTTCGAGGAATAGGCTGGGACCATGAGTTC.

J is TRBJ2-7 and V is TRBV15; 8 bases agree with TRBD1. V was clipped by 1 base and J by 3 bases; unmatched bases: 8. Germline V gene data show CDR1 as LNHNV and CDR2 as YYDKDF (reference sequence). This CDR3 is 16 amino acids long. CDR3 nucleotide sequence: TGTGCCACCAGCAGAGGTGGACAGGGAGGAATCTACGAGCAGTACTTC. Its translation: CATSRGGQGGIYEQYF.

J is TRBJ2-7 and V is TRBV29-1; tentatively, D is TRBD1 or TRBD2 (5 bases each). V shed 7 bases and J shed 8 bases, with 15 bases lying between them. The V gene's germline CDR1 is SQVTM and CDR2 ANQGSEA. CDR3 length: 11 residues. The CDR3 loop reads CSGSGPSKQYF. The CDR3 coding sequence is TGCAGCGGTTCGGGACCCTCTAAGCAGTACTTC.

The chain carries TRBV5-4 and TRBJ2-6; D not certain. V was clipped by 2 bases and J by 2 bases, with 8 bases between them. Germline values: CDR1 SGHNT, CDR2 YYREEE (reference sequence). The CDR3 covers 15 residues. CDR3 nucleotides: TGTGCCAGCAGCTTTACTAACGCTGGGGCCAACGTCCTGACTTTC. Amino acid sequence: CASSFTNAGANVLTF.

The chain has TRBV20-1 and TRBJ2-7, with a weak D call TRBD2 (5 bases). The length of the CDR3 is 11 residues. Per the germline V gene, CDR1 is DFQATT and CDR2 is SNEGSKA (reference sequence). V was clipped by 3 bases and J by 13 bases, with 16 bases between them. CDR3 residues: CSASLGDSSYV. Written as DNA, the CDR3 is TGCAGTGCTAGCCTCGGGGATAGCTCCTACGTC.

The V gene is TRBV14, the J gene TRBJ2-3; a weak D match, TRBD1 (5 bases). Germline V gene data show CDR1 as SGHDN and CDR2 as FVKESK. V lost 5 bases and J lost 12, with 21 bases in between. CDR3 size: 14 residues. This CDR3 is CASSLGPGHETQYF. DNA of the CDR3: TGTGCCAGCAGCTTGGGGCCAGGTCACGAGACCCAGTATTTT.

J is TRBJ2-3 and V is TRBV9, with unresolved D. The CDR3 sequence is 15 residues long. V lost 2 bases to trimming and J lost 0 bases, with 10 bases between them. Germline assignment: CDR1 SGDLS and CDR2 YYNGEE. This chain's CDR3 is CASSVYGLSTDTQYF. CDR3 nucleotides: TGTGCCAGCAGCGTTTATGGCCTTAGCACAGATACGCAGTATTTT.

The chain's CDR3 is CASSLDGGGAAQSYEQYV. The DNA of the CDR3 is TGTGCCAGCAGCTTAGATGGAGGCGGCGCAGCGCAGTCCTACGAGCAGTACGTC. The chain combines TRBV7-8 with TRBJ2-7; TRBD2 might be the D (5 bases). The CDR3 is 18 amino acids. V lost 1 base and J lost 1, with 20 bases in between. The germline V gene encodes CDR1 SGHVS and CDR2 FQNEAQ.

Notes on this clonotype: Because the CDR3 is missing its conserved closing phenylalanine or tryptophan, this is likely a read error. The DNA is left out, because the CDR3 cannot be placed on it with certainty; the CDR3 is given as TCRdb lists it. J is TRBJ2-4 and V is TRBV7-9. The CDR3 has 12 amino acids, counting both end residues. Looked up from germline, CDR1 is SEHNR and CDR2 is FQNEAQ (reference sequence). CDR3 loop: CASGVDGKMKYI.

The chain has TRBV7-4 and TRBJ2-1; 9 bases are a match to TRBD2. Germline V gene data show CDR1 as SGHVT and CDR2 as SQSDAQ. The CDR3 covers 16 residues. J gave up 11 bases and V 4 bases, and 15 bases lay outside the gene matches. CDR3 residues: CASSSHSSGGSDQQFF. The CDR3 DNA reads TGTGCCAGCAGCTCACACAGTAGCGGGGGAAGCGATCAGCAGTTCTTC.

As concerns this clonotype: Germline and junction disagree at one end, which may indicate a read error. The gene calls are TRBV15 and TRBJ2-7; D ambiguous. The germline V gene encodes CDR1 LNHNV and CDR2 YYDKDF (reference sequence). The CDR3 spans 14 residues. CDR3 DNA sequence: TGTGCCACCAGCAGGGGCTCGAGTCAAGACGACCAGTACTTC. Protein product: CATSRGSSQDDQYF.

V is TRBV7-3 and J is TRBJ2-5, with a tentative D call TRBD1 (6 bases). This CDR3 has 13 residues. Trimming took off 10 bases at V and 12 bases at J, with 24 bases between the two ends. Germline loops: CDR1 SGHTA, CDR2 FQGTGA. CDR3 DNA: TGTGCCACCAGGGGACCGCCAGAGGCGGCTGAGTACTTC. Its translation is CATRGPPEAAEYF. Full variable domain (missing parts from reference TRBV7-3 and TRBJ2-5): GAGVSQTPSNKVTEKGKYVELRCDPISGHTALYWYRQSLGQGPEFLIYFQGTGAADDSGLPNDRFFAVRPEGSVSTLKIQRTERGDSAVYLCATRGPPEAAEYFGPGTRLLVL.

In the case of this clonotype: Without the conserved terminal phenylalanine or tryptophan, this CDR3 likely stems from a read error. The limits of the CDR3 on the DNA are not certain, so only TCRdb's listed CDR3 is given. This chain connects TRBV15 to TRBJ2-1; the DNA was not compared with TRBD1, the D call given in the table. CDR1 LNHNV and CDR2 YYDKDF come from the germline V gene (reference sequence). The CDR3 numbers 15 amino acids, ends counted. CDR3 in amino acids: CATSRDRQGANEQSY.

Only one count was recorded for this clonotype. Since no conserved phenylalanine or tryptophan closes the CDR3, a read error is the likely cause. Because the CDR3's place on the DNA is in doubt, the DNA is left out and the CDR3 is given as listed by TCRdb. The chain links TRBV7-3 to TRBJ2-3; no DNA check was done on the table's D call, TRBD2. The CDR3 numbers 13 amino acids, ends counted. Germline assignment: CDR1 SGHTA and CDR2 FQGTGA. The CDR3 loop is CASSPEGTWAETQ.

J is TRBJ2-7 and V is TRBV10-3; possibly TRBD1 for D (5 bases). Looked up from germline, CDR1 is ENHRY and CDR2 is SYGVKD. Trimming took 2 bases from V and 0 from J, leaving 14 bases between them. CDR3 length equals 16 residues. Here the CDR3 reads CAISERQGTFSYEQYF. For the CDR3, the DNA is TGTGCCATCAGTGAGCGGCAGGGAACTTTCTCCTACGAGCAGTACTTC.

On this clonotype itself: The CDR3 ends on some other residue instead of the conserved phenylalanine or tryptophan, so this is likely a read error. The limits of the CDR3 on the DNA are not certain, so only TCRdb's listed CDR3 is given. This chain links TRBV2 with TRBJ1-2. CDR1 SNHLY and CDR2 FYNNEI come from the germline V gene. Both ends counted, the CDR3 spans 16 residues. This CDR3 reads CASSEGTGGGEAFFTY.

V gene TRBV7-2 combines with J gene TRBJ2-1; the D gene is possibly TRBD2 (5 bases). V gave up 3 bases and J gave up 16 bases, with 22 bases separating them. This CDR3 contains 14 residues. Germline V gene data show CDR1 as SGHTA and CDR2 as FQGNSA. The CDR3 DNA sequence: TGTGCCAGCAGCTTGGCAGGCGGCGCCGACTATGGCTTCTTC. The encoded protein is CASSLAGGADYGFF.

The rearrangement uses TRBV7-8 and TRBJ2-3, with D possibly matching TRBD2 (5 bases). The CDR3 is 14 amino acids. Germline CDR1 is SGHVS and CDR2 is FQNEAQ. The V end lost 2 bases, the J end lost 13 bases, and 19 bases lay between the germline ends. CDR3 sequence: CASSLPGSRDREYF. The CDR3 region has the DNA TGTGCCAGCAGCTTACCGGGAAGCCGCGATAGGGAGTATTTT.

This clonotype was seen a few times. This chain uses TRBV5-1 with TRBJ2-5; D is uncertain. This CDR3 is built from 14 residues. From germline, CDR1 is SGHRS and CDR2 YFSETQ. V lost 0 bases and J lost 6, with 12 bases in between. CDR3 amino acids: CASSLAADTQTQYF. The CDR3 DNA reads as TGCGCCAGCAGCTTGGCGGCAGATACGCAGACCCAGTACTTC.

The V and J genes are TRBV20-1 and TRBJ1-1, with D maybe TRBD1 (6 bases). This CDR3 is built from 12 residues. Trimming stripped 4 bases from V and 3 bases from J, with 9 bases between. Germline values: CDR1 DFQATT, CDR2 SNEGSKA (reference sequence). CDR3: CSAIQGYTEAFF. In DNA, the CDR3 is TGCAGTGCTATTCAGGGGTACACTGAAGCTTTCTTT.

The V gene is TRBV27, the J gene TRBJ1-1; D is undetermined. Trimming removed 6 bases from V and 7 bases from J, with 18 bases in between. This CDR3 spans 14 amino acids. Germline V gene lookup returns CDR1 MNHEY and CDR2 SMNVEV (reference sequence). CDR3: CASRPALYGSEAFF. CDR3 DNA: TGTGCCAGCAGACCCGCCTTGTATGGGAGTGAAGCTTTCTTT.

The rearrangement uses TRBV9 and TRBJ2-7, with D maybe TRBD1 (6 bases). Looked up from germline, CDR1 is SGDLS and CDR2 is YYNGEE. This CDR3 is 13 amino acids long. V gave up 0 bases and J gave up 6 bases, with 10 bases separating them. The DNA for the CDR3 is TGTGCCAGCAGCGTAGCTACAGGGTCCGAGCAGTACTTC. Protein sequence: CASSVATGSEQYF.

This clonotype was seen only a few times. The rearrangement links TRBV10-1 to TRBJ2-1; 9 nucleotides match TRBD2. This CDR3 spans 12 amino acids. Germline CDR1 reads WNHNN; CDR2 reads SYGVQD (reference sequence). CDR3 coding DNA: TGCGCAAGAAGCGGGGGGAGCGATGAGCAGTTCTTC. Amino acid sequence: CARSGGSDEQFF.

Comments on this clonotype: At one end the junction does not follow the germline gene, possibly because of a read error. The V call is TRBV4-2, the J call TRBJ2-1, with 13 bases matching TRBD2. Germline CDR1 is LGHNA and CDR2 is YNFKEQ. This CDR3 spans 15 amino acids. CDR3 sequence: CASSQGQGLAGSLSF. Here the CDR3 DNA reads TGTGCCAGCAGCCAGGGACAGGGACTAGCGGGAAGTCTGTCCTTC.

With respect to this clonotype: The junction differs from germline at one of its ends, possibly a read error. The chain uses TRBV7-8 and TRBJ1-1; D is unclear. The CDR3 length is 15 residues. CDR1 and CDR2 (germline): SGHVS, FQNEAQ. The CDR3 here is CASSLDLTRDTESFF. The CDR3 bases are TGTGCCAGCAGCTTAGATCTGACTCGCGACACTGAATCTTTCTTT. The full variable domain, rest sourced from reference TRBV7-8 and TRBJ1-1, is GAGVSQSPRYKVAKRGQDVALRCDPISGHVSLFWYQQALGQGPEFLTYFQNEAQLDKSGLPSDRFFAERPEGSVSTLKIQRTQQEDSAVYLCASSLDLTRDTESFFGQGTRLTVV.